These 32 T cell receptor beta chains originate from one sample sequenced in a study of CD8+ T cells in alopecia areata. Investigators isolated RNA and reverse transcribed it into cDNA to act as the sequencing template. Clones were read by immunoSEQ multiplex PCR, and TCRdb kept only the in-frame ones, dropping some. Among 150,000 to 200,000 clones listed, 60% were seen once. Treatment specified: oral pan-JAK inhibitor, 5-10 mg twice daily. Sequencing was performed on CD4+ T cells sorted from blood, taken at week 24, from a patient treated with tofacitinib. The source of these receptors is a human donor with alopecia areata.

The J gene is TRBJ1-1, the V gene TRBV15, with D unclear. V was trimmed by 0 bases and J by 7 bases, leaving 9 bases between them. CDR1 and CDR2 (germline): LNHNV, YYDKDF (reference sequence). This CDR3 spans 13 amino acids. This CDR3 reads CATSREGLGEAFF. The CDR3 DNA is TGTGCCACCAGCAGAGAAGGTTTAGGTGAAGCTTTCTTT.

The CDR3 sequence is CASSIGGLGETQYF. The CDR3 DNA sequence: TGTGCCAGTAGTATTGGAGGACTAGGAGAGACCCAGTACTTC. The chain joins TRBV19 to TRBJ2-5; 7 bases line up with TRBD2. CDR3 length equals 14 residues. Trimming at V came to 3 bases and at J to 4 bases, leaving 5 bases not matched to a gene. In germline, CDR1 is LNHDA, CDR2 SQIVND (reference sequence).

V and J are TRBV5-1 and TRBJ1-2; TRBD1 matches 8 bases. The CDR3 has 15 residues. Germline CDR1 reads SGHRS; CDR2 reads YFSETQ. V shed 4 bases, J shed 4 bases, and the junction held 9 bases outside the gene matches. CDR3: CASSPGGQGAYGYTF. The DNA for the CDR3 is TGCGCCAGCAGCCCTGGGGGGCAGGGGGCCTATGGCTACACCTTC.

As DNA, the CDR3 is TGTGCCAGCAGCCAGAAACAGGGGAGGGGATCTAACTATGGCTACACCTTC. Translation gives CASSQKQGRGSNYGYTF. V is TRBV14 and J is TRBJ1-2; 7 bases are a match to TRBD1. The germline V gene encodes CDR1 SGHDN and CDR2 FVKESK. The CDR3 contains 17 residues. The V segment lost 3 bases and the J segment 0 bases; nucleotides outside the gene matches: 10. Drawing the rest from reference TRBV14 and TRBJ1-2, the complete variable domain is EAGVTQFPSHSVIEKGQTVTLRCDPISGHDNLYWYRRVMGKEIKFLLHFVKESKQDESGMPNNRFLAERTGGTYSTLKVQPAELEDSGVYFCASSQKQGRGSNYGYTFGSGTRLTVV.

This clone was found once. V and J are TRBV30 and TRBJ1-2; 8 nucleotides line up with TRBD1. From germline, CDR1 is GTSNPN and CDR2 SVGIG (reference sequence). This CDR3 spans 15 amino acids. The trim removed 0 bases at V and 0 bases at J, leaving 3 bases unmatched. The CDR3, as DNA: TGTGCCTGGAGTGTAGGACAGGGACCTAACTATGGCTACACCTTC. It specifies CAWSVGQGPNYGYTF. Drawing the rest from reference TRBV30 and TRBJ1-2, the complete variable domain is SQTIHQWPATLVQPVGSPLSLECTVEGTSNPNLYWYRQAAGRGLQLLFYSVGIGQISSEVPQNLSASRPQDRQFILSSKKLLLSDSGFYLCAWSVGQGPNYGYTFGSGTRLTVV.

This chain connects TRBV27 to TRBJ1-1; D is unclear. Germline V gene data show CDR1 as MNHEY and CDR2 as SMNVEV (reference sequence). The V end was cut by 5 bases, the J end by 2 bases, with 9 bases between. CDR3 length equals 13 residues. CDR3 sequence reads: CASSRAGNTEAFF. In DNA, the CDR3 is TGTGCCAGCAGTAGGGCCGGAAACACTGAAGCTTTCTTT.

The J gene is TRBJ1-1, the V gene TRBV30, with D hard to call. Germline CDR1 is GTSNPN and CDR2 is SVGIG (reference sequence). The CDR3 totals 15 residues. Trimming took 1 base from V and 1 from J, leaving 13 bases between them. The CDR3 is CAWSALAGGNTEAFF. Written as DNA, the CDR3 is TGTGCCTGGAGTGCCCTGGCTGGCGGGAACACTGAAGCTTTCTTT.

CDR3 coding DNA: TGTGCCATCAGTATGGACAGGGGGAGGGACATTCAGTACTTC. Translation: CAISMDRGRDIQYF. This chain uses TRBV10-3 with TRBJ2-4; 10 bases match TRBD1. Trimming at V came to 5 bases and at J to 8 bases, leaving 6 bases not matched to a gene. The CDR3 runs 14 residues. CDR1 and CDR2 (germline): ENHRY, SYGVKD.

The chain carries TRBV27 and TRBJ1-5; 7 nucleotides match TRBD1. Trimming cost V 4 bases and J 4 bases; bases outside gene matches: 4. CDR3 size: 14 residues. Germline V CDR1 and CDR2: MNHEY, SMNVEV (reference sequence). The CDR3 sequence is CASSSGQLNQPQHF. CDR3 coding DNA: TGTGCCAGCAGTTCGGGACAGTTAAATCAGCCCCAGCATTTT.

This clone was detected once. V usage is TRBV29-1 and J usage is TRBJ2-7, with D perhaps matching TRBD2 (5 bases). V dropped 6 bases and J dropped 11 bases, with 17 bases sitting between them. This CDR3 has 11 residues. Germline-derived CDR1 and CDR2 are SQVTM and ANQGSEA. The CDR3 sequence: CSVITEGREYF. CDR3 in DNA: TGCAGCGTCATCACTGAGGGCCGAGAGTACTTC.

This clone showed up just a few times. Being one base from a much bigger clone, this may be a read error. This CDR3 is also generated by other DNA sequences in the sample. The rearrangement joins TRBV7-2 to TRBJ2-5, with 11 positions matching TRBD2. CDR3 length: 16 amino acids. The V segment lost 5 bases and the J segment 9 bases; nucleotides outside the gene matches: 14. Germline CDR1 SGHTA, CDR2 FQGNSA. The DNA for the CDR3 is TGTGCCAGCAGCCAAGATCTACTAGCGGGGGACCAGTCCCAGTACTTC. It is translated as CASSQDLLAGDQSQYF. The entire variable domain, with the rest obtained from reference TRBV7-2 and TRBJ2-5, is as follows: GAGVSQSPSNKVTEKGKDVELRCDPISGHTALYWYRQSLGQGLEFLIYFQGNSAPDKSGLPSDRFSAERTGGSVSTLTIQRTQQEDSAVYLCASSQDLLAGDQSQYFGPGTRLLVL.

This rearrangement joins TRBV9 to TRBJ2-3, with 11 bases aligning to TRBD2. CDR3 length: 16 amino acids. Per the germline V gene, CDR1 is SGDLS and CDR2 is YYNGEE. With V trimmed by 3 bases and J by 6 bases, 9 bases remained unmatched. The CDR3 region has the DNA TGTGCCAGCAGCGAACAGACTAGCGGGGATTGGGATACGCAGTATTTT. Translation: CASSEQTSGDWDTQYF.

This clone occurred many times. The chain couples TRBV19 to TRBJ2-6; 7 bases line up with TRBD1. V lost 5 bases and J lost 0; bases outside the gene matches: 10. This CDR3 contains 18 residues. The germline CDR1 and CDR2 sequences are LNHDA and SQIVND (reference sequence). The CDR3 spells CASSVPGQASSGANVLTF. The CDR3 nucleotides are TGTGCCAGTAGTGTTCCCGGACAGGCCAGCTCTGGGGCCAACGTCCTGACTTTC.

This chain links TRBV15 with TRBJ1-6, with TRBD1 as a possible D gene (6 bases). Trimming shortened V by 3 bases and J by 10 bases, and 16 bases separated the two germline ends. Per the germline V gene, CDR1 is LNHNV and CDR2 is YYDKDF (reference sequence). This CDR3 has 15 amino acids. In nucleotides, the CDR3 is TGTGCCACCAGCAGCCTGACCGGAGGGGGGTCACCCCTCCACTTT. This gives the protein CATSSLTGGGSPLHF.

The gene calls are TRBV30 and TRBJ2-4; 7 bases fit TRBD2. V lost 6 bases and J lost 7; bases outside the gene matches: 9. CDR1 is GTSNPN and CDR2 is SVGIG in the germline V gene (reference sequence). The CDR3 totals 13 residues. The CDR3 protein is CACLGLAENIQYF. The CDR3 coding sequence is TGTGCCTGCCTGGGTCTAGCGGAGAACATTCAGTACTTC.

This rearrangement joins TRBV2 to TRBJ2-2; D could derive from TRBD1 or TRBD2 (5 bases each). The V and J ends lost 9 bases and 1 base respectively, with 15 bases between them. This CDR3 has 15 amino acids. The germline V gene encodes CDR1 SNHLY and CDR2 FYNNEI. CDR3 loop: CASKSGTVNTGELFF. Here the CDR3 DNA reads TGTGCCAGTAAATCCGGGACGGTGAACACCGGGGAGCTGTTTTTT.

In its sample, this clone was seen a few times. The chain combines TRBV7-7 with TRBJ2-7; possibly TRBD1 for D (6 bases). V shed 5 bases and J shed 4 bases, with 9 bases lying between them. Per germline, CDR1 SSHAT and CDR2 FNYEAQ (reference sequence). The CDR3 has 12 residues. CDR3 nucleotide sequence: TGTGCCAGCAGCAACAGGGTTTACGAGCAGTACTTC. The encoded protein is CASSNRVYEQYF. The full variable domain, rest sourced from reference TRBV7-7 and TRBJ2-7, is GAGVSQSPRYKVTKRGQDVTLRCDPISSHATLYWYQQALGQGPEFLTYFNYEAQPDKSGLPSDRFSAERPEGSISTLTIQRTEQRDSAMYRCASSNRVYEQYFGPGTRLTVT.

The chain couples TRBV30 to TRBJ2-4, with 7 bases matching TRBD1. The V gene end was trimmed by 3 bases and the J gene end by 7 bases; junction bases not matched to a gene: 3. This CDR3 has 12 amino acids. Germline CDR1 and CDR2: GTSNPN and SVGIG (reference sequence). CDR3 residues: CAWRTGLNIQYF. CDR3 sequence (DNA): TGTGCCTGGAGGACAGGGTTGAACATTCAGTACTTC.

V and J are TRBV11-2 and TRBJ2-5; D is possibly TRBD2 (5 bases). V was cut by 0 bases and J by 9 bases, with 11 bases left in between. In germline, CDR1 is SGHAT, CDR2 FQNNGV. CDR3 length equals 13 residues. CDR3 coding DNA: TGTGCCAGCAGCTTAGATCCCCACGGGGCCCAGTACTTC. Its protein is CASSLDPHGAQYF.

In this sample, this clone turned up a few times. The chain has TRBV15 and TRBJ2-2; no clear D gene. The ends were cut back, 0 bases at V and 6 bases at J, with 17 bases in the middle. The CDR3 is 17 residues long. Per germline, CDR1 LNHNV and CDR2 YYDKDF (reference sequence). The CDR3 spells CATSREGTHSLPGELFF. The CDR3 DNA sequence: TGTGCCACCAGCAGAGAAGGAACTCACTCTCTCCCCGGGGAGCTGTTTTTT.

V gene TRBV5-1 combines with J gene TRBJ2-1; 7 positions match TRBD2. The CDR3 is 15 amino acids. V was clipped by 4 bases and J by 8 bases; unmatched bases: 12. Germline CDR1 is SGHRS and CDR2 is YFSETQ. The CDR3 sequence is CASSTGTTVRDEQFF. The CDR3 DNA reads as TGCGCCAGCAGCACCGGGACTACGGTCCGGGATGAGCAGTTCTTC. Drawing the rest from reference TRBV5-1 and TRBJ2-1, the complete variable domain is KAGVTQTPRYLIKTRGQQVTLSCSPISGHRSVSWYQQTPGQGLQFLFEYFSETQRNKGNFPGRFSGRQFSNSRSEMNVSTLELGDSALYLCASSTGTTVRDEQFFGPGTRLTVL.

This clone was detected only a few times. The chain has TRBV18 and TRBJ1-6; a possible D gene is TRBD1 (5 bases). There are 15 residues in the CDR3. The ends were cut back, 2 bases at V and 5 bases at J, with 10 bases in the middle. The germline CDR1 and CDR2 sequences are KGHSH and LQKENI. Written as DNA, the CDR3 is TGTGCCAGCTCACCATTTCAGGGTGATAATTCACCCCTCCACTTT. This codes for CASSPFQGDNSPLHF.

This clone was seen a few times. The chain recombines TRBV7-8 with TRBJ1-5, with D unresolved. The V gene's germline CDR1 is SGHVS and CDR2 FQNEAQ. There are 16 residues in the CDR3. The germline V and J ends were trimmed by 5 bases and 4 bases, with 18 bases remaining between them. The CDR3 reads CASSPKGDYRNQPQHF. CDR3 sequence (DNA): TGTGCCAGCAGCCCAAAGGGTGATTATCGGAATCAGCCCCAGCATTTT.

The CDR3 region is CASSIHRTNRLNTEAFF. Written as DNA, the CDR3 is TGTGCCAGTAGTATTCATCGGACCAATCGTTTGAACACTGAAGCTTTCTTT. This chain links TRBV19 with TRBJ1-1; D gene unclear. Trimming removed 3 bases at V and 0 bases at J, with 17 bases between. This CDR3 has 17 residues. The germline gives CDR1 LNHDA, CDR2 SQIVND (reference sequence).

As regards this clone: This sample also contains other DNA sequences that code for the same CDR3. CDR3 coding DNA: TGCAGCGTTGGAGGCGGAAGCAATCAGCCCCAGCATTTT. Its translation: CSVGGGSNQPQHF. The gene calls are TRBV29-1 and TRBJ1-5; D unresolved. Germline V gene data show CDR1 as SQVTM and CDR2 as ANQGSEA. This CDR3 region has 13 residues. V was cut by 4 bases and J by 1 base, with 8 bases left in between.

The chain uses TRBV7-8 and TRBJ1-1; 7 bases match TRBD1. CDR1 and CDR2 (germline): SGHVS, FQNEAQ. Trimming cost V 2 bases and J 0 bases; bases outside gene matches: 12. The CDR3 spans 18 residues. CDR3 residues: CASSLRGGASGMNTEAFF. The CDR3 region has the DNA TGTGCCAGCAGCTTACGAGGGGGCGCATCAGGTATGAACACTGAAGCTTTCTTT. Full variable domain (missing parts from reference TRBV7-8 and TRBJ1-1): GAGVSQSPRYKVAKRGQDVALRCDPISGHVSLFWYQQALGQGPEFLTYFQNEAQLDKSGLPSDRFFAERPEGSVSTLKIQRTQQEDSAVYLCASSLRGGASGMNTEAFFGQGTRLTVV.

This clone was seen only a few times. The chain links TRBV29-1 to TRBJ2-4; D remains unclear. The CDR3 totals 13 residues. V lost 6 bases and J 7 bases, leaving 16 bases between the germline ends. CDR1 SQVTM and CDR2 ANQGSEA come from the germline V gene. The CDR3 protein is CSVLVGVGNIQYF. Written as DNA, the CDR3 is TGCAGCGTCCTGGTTGGGGTTGGGAACATTCAGTACTTC.

The chain combines TRBV2 with TRBJ2-5, with 8 bases fitting TRBD1. The CDR3 has 16 amino acids. Trimming at V came to 7 bases and at J to 5 bases, leaving 15 bases not matched to a gene. Germline CDR1 SNHLY, CDR2 FYNNEI. The CDR3 DNA reads TGTGCCAGCATTCCCGGAGGGCAGGGGGCTAGGGAGACCCAGTACTTC. This sequence encodes CASIPGGQGARETQYF.

The rearrangement uses TRBV4-1 and TRBJ1-1; 7 bases are a match to TRBD1. Per germline, CDR1 MGHRA and CDR2 YSYEKL. Trimming cost V 0 bases and J 4 bases; bases outside gene matches: 11. The CDR3 covers 17 residues. The CDR3 loop is CASSQDTKPGGRTEAFF. The CDR3 nucleotides are TGCGCCAGCAGCCAAGATACGAAGCCAGGGGGACGCACTGAAGCTTTCTTT.

This rearrangement joins TRBV6-5 to TRBJ1-4; 7 bases map to TRBD1. The CDR3 loop spans 15 amino acids. Germline-derived CDR1 and CDR2 are MNHEY and SVGAGI. V was clipped by 8 bases and J by 11 bases; unmatched bases: 17. CDR3 bases: TGTGCCAGCCGTAGGGCCGGGACAGACGTTAGTAAACTGTTTTTT. Protein: CASRRAGTDVSKLFF.

This clone has more than one count but fewer than ten. The rearrangement uses TRBV27 and TRBJ2-3; 8 bases match TRBD2. The CDR3 has 16 residues. The ends lost 2 bases at V and 7 bases at J; junction bases unmatched: 11. CDR1 MNHEY and CDR2 SMNVEV come from the germline V gene (reference sequence). The CDR3 loop reads CASSLIGGRPQHTQYF. In DNA, the CDR3 is TGTGCCAGCAGTTTAATCGGCGGGAGGCCCCAGCATACGCAGTATTTT.

DNA of the CDR3: TGTGCCAGCAGCCCATTAGCGGGCGTAGGCACAGATACGCAGTATTTT. This sequence encodes CASSPLAGVGTDTQYF. This chain connects TRBV9 to TRBJ2-3, with TRBD2 matching 7 bases. CDR1 is SGDLS, CDR2 YYNGEE, per germline. This CDR3 is built from 16 residues. V was clipped by 4 bases and J by 1 base; unmatched bases: 9.